The clone carrying this T cell receptor (beta chain) is termed medium-sized. Antigen specificity is unknown. The data were obtained in a study of naive and memory T cell subsets. Ligated cDNA underwent four rounds of PCR with nested alpha and beta constant region primers and SP2. For blood and skin samples, reverse transcription used TCR alpha and beta constant primers. TCRdb reprocessed the 5' RACE reads with MiXCR, giving one entry per CDR3 protein. The profile shows 25,000 to 35,000 distinct CDR3 sequences, over 15% of them singletons. A UMI-containing oligonucleotide was joined by 3' ligation to the TCR cDNA template. Whole blood, over 2 ml, came from adult healthy volunteers. Unsorted total RNA, about 1 to 1000 ng, was DNase treated before reverse transcription. Whole-study findings and limits: Potentially, T cell activation and differentiation skew this RNA-based measurement.

V lost 3 bases and J 6 bases, leaving 6 bases between the germline ends. CDR3 length equals 11 residues. Germline V gene data show CDR1 as WNHNN and CDR2 as SYGVQD (reference sequence). The origin of this receptor is a female donor in good health. The rearrangement uses TRBV10-1 and TRBJ2-7; D not certain. In nucleotides, the CDR3 is TGCGCCAGCAGTGACAACCTCGAGCAGTACTTC. Translation: CASSDNLEQYF.